These 5 T cell receptor beta chains originate from one sample sequenced in a study of cytomegalovirus exposure and HLA in healthy donors. It was with 60 Vbeta and 13 Jbeta primers that the PCR ran. Sequenced by immunoSEQ multiplex PCR; TCRdb stores in-frame clones only, minus some. Here the sample table reports about 200,000 clones. The sample comprised PBMCs. Receptors originate from a girl aged 2-9 years in good health and CMV-seropositive.

The gene calls are TRBV28 and TRBJ1-1; 10 bases are shared with TRBD1. The CDR3 has 14 amino acids. Per the germline V gene, CDR1 is MDHEN and CDR2 is SYDVKM. Trimming cost V 5 bases and J 8 bases; bases outside gene matches: 8. The DNA of the CDR3 is TGTGCCAGCAGTCCTCAAGACAGGGGGCTAGAAGCTTTCTTT. This codes for CASSPQDRGLEAFF. Complete variable domain (other parts from reference TRBV28 and TRBJ1-1): DVKVTQSSRYLVKRTGEKVFLECVQDMDHENMFWYRQDPGLGLRLIYFSYDVKMKEKGDIPEGYSVSREKKERFSLILESASTNQTSMYLCASSPQDRGLEAFFGQGTRLTVV.

The rearrangement uses TRBV7-8 and TRBJ2-1; D remains ambiguous. Trimming pared 1 base from V and 9 bases from J, leaving 16 bases between. Germline loops: CDR1 SGHVS, CDR2 FQNEAQ. The length of the CDR3 is 15 residues. The CDR3 loop reads CASSLERLAVGEQFF. As DNA, the CDR3 is TGTGCCAGCAGCTTAGAAAGACTTGCCGTCGGTGAGCAGTTCTTC.

This chain joins TRBV4-2 and TRBJ2-5, with D possibly matching TRBD1 (6 bases). Germline lookup yields CDR1 LGHNA and CDR2 YNFKEQ. Trimming took 8 bases from V and 3 from J, leaving 19 bases between them. The CDR3 totals 15 residues. For the CDR3, the DNA is TGTGCCAGCGCAAGGTCATGGACAGCAGAAGAGACCCAGTACTTC. Residues: CASARSWTAEETQYF.

The chain combines TRBV4-1 with TRBJ1-2, with 12 bases matching TRBD1. Germline CDR1 is MGHRA and CDR2 is YSYEKL. Losses at the gene ends were 4 bases for V and 4 bases for J; bases not matched to a gene: 4. The CDR3 is made up of 15 amino acids. Here the CDR3 reads CASSRDRGRGYGYTF. In DNA, the CDR3 is TGCGCCAGCAGCCGGGACAGGGGGCGCGGCTATGGCTACACCTTC.

The chain has TRBV6-6 and TRBJ1-4, with 9 bases matching TRBD1. The germline V gene encodes CDR1 MNHNY and CDR2 SVGAGI (reference sequence). With 5 bases clipped from V and 8 bases from J, the junction kept 12 bases outside the gene matches. This CDR3 spans 16 amino acids. The CDR3 DNA is TGTGCCAGCAGTGGAGTAACAGGGGGCGCGAAGGAAAAACTGTTTTTT. This gives the protein CASSGVTGGAKEKLFF.